This T cell receptor beta chain is drawn from a study of Tregs in tolerant kidney transplant recipients. Study-level points and caveats: Expanding Tregs on activated donor B cells appeared to best identify donor-specific TCRbeta clones.

With regard to this clone: The antigen remains undetermined.

CDR3 length: 18 residues. Germline V gene data show CDR1 as MNHNS and CDR2 as SASEGT. V was clipped by 4 bases and J by 0 bases; unmatched bases: 9. Clones were read by immunoSEQ multiplex PCR, and TCRdb kept only the in-frame ones, dropping some. The sample has 240,000 or so clones, roughly 80% seen once; the top ten hold 0.64%. V usage is TRBV6-1 and J usage is TRBJ1-5; 10 bases are a match to TRBD1. The sequence derives from a human donor in good health. Sequenced sample: CD4+ T cells from blood. The CDR3 region has the DNA TGTGCCAGCAGTGTAAGGACAGGGGGTTGGGATAGCAATCAGCCCCAGCATTTT. It translates to CASSVRTGGWDSNQPQHF.